This T cell receptor (beta chain) is from a study of blood T cells in healthy people across ages. The second PCR ran about 6 to 12 cycles with a sample-barcoded 5' primer and J-beta primers. Tagging of each cDNA molecule was performed by a template-switch adaptor with 12 random nucleotides. TCRdb redid the calling of the 5' RACE reads with MiXCR, one entry per CDR3 protein. The table lists 800,000 to 950,000 distinct CDR3 sequences, about 37% of them singletons. Isolation of PBMCs gave at least 6.5 million cells per sample. V was trimmed by 3 bases and J by 1 base, leaving 15 bases between them. This CDR3 contains 16 residues. CDR1 and CDR2 (germline): LGHNA, YSLEER.

The source of this sequence is a man between 18 and 35 years old in good health. The sample was blood. The chain combines TRBV4-3 with TRBJ1-1; D unclear. CDR3 DNA: TGCGCCAGCAGCCAGATTCAGGCCCGAAAGAACACTGAAGCTTTCTTT. Translating gives CASSQIQARKNTEAFF.